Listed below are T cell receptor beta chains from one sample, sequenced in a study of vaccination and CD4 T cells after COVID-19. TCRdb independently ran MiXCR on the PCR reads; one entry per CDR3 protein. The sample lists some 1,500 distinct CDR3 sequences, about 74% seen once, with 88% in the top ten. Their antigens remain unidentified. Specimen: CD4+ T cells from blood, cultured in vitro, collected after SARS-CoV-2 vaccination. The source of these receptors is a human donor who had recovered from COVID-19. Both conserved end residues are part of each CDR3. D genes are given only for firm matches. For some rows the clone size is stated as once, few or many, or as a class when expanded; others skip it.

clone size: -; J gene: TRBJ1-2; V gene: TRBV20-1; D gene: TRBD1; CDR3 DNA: TGCAGTGCCCGACAGGGGAACTATGGCTACACCTTC; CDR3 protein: CSARQGNYGYTF
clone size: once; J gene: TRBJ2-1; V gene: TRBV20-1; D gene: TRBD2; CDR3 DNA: TGCAGTGCTAGGGGACTAGCGGGGAATGAGCAGTTCTTC; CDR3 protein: CSARGLAGNEQFF
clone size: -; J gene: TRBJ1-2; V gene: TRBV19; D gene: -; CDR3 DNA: TGTGCCAGTAGTATTTTCGACAGCGCTAACTATGGCTACACCTTC; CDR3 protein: CASSIFDSANYGYTF
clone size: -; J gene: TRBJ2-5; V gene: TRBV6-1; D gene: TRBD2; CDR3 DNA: TGTGCCAGCGTCTGGGAGGGGTTAGAGACCCAGTACTTC; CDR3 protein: CASVWEGLETQYF
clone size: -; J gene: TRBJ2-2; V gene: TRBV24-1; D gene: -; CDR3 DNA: TGTGCCACCAGTGATTGGGGTGGTGGCGGGGAGCTGTTTTTT; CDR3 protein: CATSDWGGGGELFF
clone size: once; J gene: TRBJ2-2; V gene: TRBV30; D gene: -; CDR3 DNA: TGTGCCTGGAGTGTTGTAAGCGGGGAGCTGTTTTTT; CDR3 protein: CAWSVVSGELFF
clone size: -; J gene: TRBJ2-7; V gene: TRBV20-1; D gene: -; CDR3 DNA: TGCAGTGCTAGCTCAAGATACAGCTCCTACGAGCAGTACTTC; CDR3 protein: CSASSRYSSYEQYF
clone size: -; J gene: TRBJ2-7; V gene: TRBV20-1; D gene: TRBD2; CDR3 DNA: TGCAGTGCTAGGGGACTAGCTAGCGGGGTTAGCTCCTACGAGCAGTACTTC; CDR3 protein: CSARGLASGVSSYEQYF
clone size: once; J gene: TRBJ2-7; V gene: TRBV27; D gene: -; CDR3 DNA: TGTGCCAGCAGTCCTAATCCGACCTACGAGCAGTACTTC; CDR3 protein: CASSPNPTYEQYF
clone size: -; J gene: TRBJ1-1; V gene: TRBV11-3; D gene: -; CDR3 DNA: TGTGCCAGCAGCCCAGCTCCCCGGACAGATCAGAACACTGAAGCTTTCTTT; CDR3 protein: CASSPAPRTDQNTEAFF
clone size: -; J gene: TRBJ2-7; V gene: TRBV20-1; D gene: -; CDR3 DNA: TGCAGTGCTAGAGGTTCAGGGGATCTCTACGAGCAGTACTTC; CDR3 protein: CSARGSGDLYEQYF
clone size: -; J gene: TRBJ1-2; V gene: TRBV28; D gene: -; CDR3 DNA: TGTGCCAGCAGTTTCCGGGCTCGCTCCTCTTCGAACTATGGCTACACCTTC; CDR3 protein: CASSFRARSSSNYGYTF
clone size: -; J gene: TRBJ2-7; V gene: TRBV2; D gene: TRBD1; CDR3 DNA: TGTGCCAGCAGTGAATTGGGACAGGTTACCTACGAGCAGTACTTC; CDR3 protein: CASSELGQVTYEQYF
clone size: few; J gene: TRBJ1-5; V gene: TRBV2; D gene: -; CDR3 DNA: TGTGCCAGCAGGGCGACAGTGGCGGACCAGCCCCAGCATTTT; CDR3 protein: CASRATVADQPQHF